The rows below give T cell receptor beta chains drawn from one sample of a study of CD8+ T cells in alopecia areata. Measured with immunoSEQ multiplex PCR; TCRdb has only the in-frame clones, and not every one. The data hold 170,000 or so clones, with roughly 61% observed a single time. Sequencing was performed on CD8+ T cells sorted from blood, taken at week 24, from a patient treated with tofacitinib. The receptor set was obtained from a human donor with alopecia areata. The CDR3 runs from the conserved cysteine through the conserved F or W. A D gene is named only where the DNA matches it firmly. Where a row states a size, it is once, few, many or the class of an expanded clone; other rows omit it.

TGTGCTAGCAGCAAACTAGCGGGAGGAGGCAATGAGCAGTTCTTC,CASSKLAGGGNEQFF,TRBV7-7,-,TRBD2,TRBJ2-1
TGTGCCAGCAGCTCCGGAGGGGGCGCAGCTTTCTTT,CASSSGGGAAFF,TRBV7-9,-,TRBD1,TRBJ1-1
TGCGCCAGCAGCCGGACCGGATCGGGAAATGAGCAGTTCTTC,CASSRTGSGNEQFF,TRBV4-1,-,-,TRBJ2-1
TGTGCCATCAGTGAGAGGACAGGGGGCAATCAGCCCCAGCATTTT,CAISERTGGNQPQHF,TRBV10-3,-,TRBD1,TRBJ1-5
TGTGCCAGCAGTCGCAGTAGCAATCAGCCCCAGCATTTT,CASSRSSNQPQHF,TRBV27,-,-,TRBJ1-5
TGTGCCAGCAGAGAGACAGGGAACTATGGCTACACCTTC,CASRETGNYGYTF,TRBV2,-,TRBD1,TRBJ1-2
TGTGCCTGGAGTGTGGGTTGGAACACTGAAGCTTTCTTT,CAWSVGWNTEAFF,TRBV30,-,-,TRBJ1-1
TGTGCGTCACAGCGGGGGGTCTTAAGCACAGATACGCAGTATTTT,CASQRGVLSTDTQYF,TRBV13,-,TRBD2,TRBJ2-3
TGTGCCAGCAGTCCACGGACAGGGGCAGATGAAAAACTGTTTTTT,CASSPRTGADEKLFF,TRBV27,few,TRBD1,TRBJ1-4
TGTGCCAGGAAGGGCGGCTCTGAGCAAGGCTACACCTTC,CARKGGSEQGYTF,TRBV2,-,-,TRBJ1-2
TGTGCCAGCAGCTTGGGTAGGACAGAGGGCTACACCTTC,CASSLGRTEGYTF,TRBV5-6,-,-,TRBJ1-2
TGTGCCAGCAGCTTAGGCCGCACAGATACGCAGTATTTT,CASSLGRTDTQYF,TRBV13,few,-,TRBJ2-3
TGTGCCAGTAGTATAGACACCGGGACAGGGTACGAGCAGTACTTC,CASSIDTGTGYEQYF,TRBV19,-,TRBD1,TRBJ2-7
TGTGCCAGCAGCCCGCCGAGAAGCACTAGCACAGATACGCAGTATTTT,CASSPPRSTSTDTQYF,TRBV13,once,-,TRBJ2-3
TGCAGCGTTGAAGAAGAGGGATACGAGCAGTACTTC,CSVEEEGYEQYF,TRBV29-1,-,-,TRBJ2-7
TGTGCCACCAGCAGAGAGCGGGGCCAGGGCCTAGAGACCCAGTACTTC,CATSRERGQGLETQYF,TRBV15,-,-,TRBJ2-5
TGTGCCTGGAGTCATAGCTACGAGCAGTACTTC,CAWSHSYEQYF,TRBV30,-,-,TRBJ2-7
TGCGCCAGCAGACCCTCGGACAGGCCAGCGGGCGAGCAGTACTTC,CASRPSDRPAGEQYF,TRBV4-1,-,-,TRBJ2-7
TGTGCCAGCAGTGAAGGGGGGCTGAACACTGAAGCTTTCTTT,CASSEGGLNTEAFF,TRBV2,-,-,TRBJ1-1
TGCAGCGCAGGGACAGGGGGCGAGCAGTACTTC,CSAGTGGEQYF,TRBV29-1,few,TRBD1,TRBJ2-7
TGCAGCGTTGAAGATAAAGGGACAGCCTACGAGCAGTACTTC,CSVEDKGTAYEQYF,TRBV29-1,-,TRBD1,TRBJ2-7
TGCAGCGTTCCATCAATGTACGAGGGCGGCTACACCTTC,CSVPSMYEGGYTF,TRBV29-1,once,-,TRBJ1-2
TGTGCCAGCAGCTTGGGACTCAACTACGAGCAGTACTTC,CASSLGLNYEQYF,TRBV11-2,-,-,TRBJ2-7
TGTGCCAGCAGTACCCGAGCGGGACAGGGGAACTATAACTATGGCTACACCTTC,CASSTRAGQGNYNYGYTF,TRBV27,-,TRBD1,TRBJ1-2
TGTGCCAGCGGGGAGGGCCCCTACGAGCAGTACTTC,CASGEGPYEQYF,TRBV30,few,TRBD2,TRBJ2-7
TGTGCCAGCAGCCCCGGAGGGGGCCAAGAGACCCAGTACTTC,CASSPGGGQETQYF,TRBV27,-,-,TRBJ2-5
TGCGCCAGCAGCCCCCTGCGGAGGGAAGGTAGCAATCAGCCCCAGCATTTT,CASSPLRREGSNQPQHF,TRBV4-1,-,-,TRBJ1-5
TGTGCCAGCAGTTACCAGACTAGCGGGGAAGAGACCCAGTACTTC,CASSYQTSGEETQYF,TRBV6-6,once,TRBD2,TRBJ2-5
TGTGCCAGCAGCTTAGAGTGGGGGACAGTTCATAGGCGCCTCTTC,CASSLEWGTVHRRLF,TRBV7-8,-,TRBD1,TRBJ2-7
TGTGCCAGCACCCCCAACACCGGGGAGCTGTTTTTT,CASTPNTGELFF,TRBV9,-,-,TRBJ2-2
TGTGCCAGCACAACGGGACAGGGGGTATACAATGAGCAGTTCTTC,CASTTGQGVYNEQFF,TRBV11-2,once,TRBD1,TRBJ2-1
TGCAGCGTTGATGAGCGGGAGGAGCAGTACTTC,CSVDEREEQYF,TRBV29-1,few,TRBD2,TRBJ2-7
TGTGCCAGCAGGAGCCTGGCGATTGAGCAGTTCTTC,CASRSLAIEQFF,TRBV5-6,-,-,TRBJ2-1
TGTGCCATCCAACAGTCCTACGAGCAGTACTTC,CAIQQSYEQYF,TRBV2,-,-,TRBJ2-7